This T cell receptor beta chain was sequenced in a study of T cell repertoires in cytomegalovirus infection. Across the whole study: An indication of both CMV infection and matching HLA type came from public TCR beta signatures. Study-level points and caveats: HLA-C-restricted CMV clonotypes gave the most frequent clonotype in two of eight donors. Of the TCR beta families, the public ones yielded a cumulative frequency that identified carriers of CMV plus the relevant HLA.

Comments on this clonotype: Its antigen is not identified.

TCRdb re-analysed the reads in MiXCR, keeping a single row per CDR3 protein. The table lists more than 350,000 distinct CDR3 sequences, approximately 33% of them singletons, with about 13% in the top ten. Sequenced material: PBMCs. The receptor was derived from a human donor in good health (CMV status not recorded). Some clones in this sample may be carry-over from other donors' samples.

The CDR3 is CASSFSSGGATDTQYF. The CDR3 DNA is TGTGCCAGCAGCTTCTCTAGCGGGGGGGCCACAGATACGCAGTATTTT. The rearrangement joins TRBV7-3 to TRBJ2-3; 12 bases match TRBD2. From germline, CDR1 is SGHTA and CDR2 FQGTGA. V lost 3 bases and J lost 2; bases outside the gene matches: 3. The CDR3 runs 16 residues.